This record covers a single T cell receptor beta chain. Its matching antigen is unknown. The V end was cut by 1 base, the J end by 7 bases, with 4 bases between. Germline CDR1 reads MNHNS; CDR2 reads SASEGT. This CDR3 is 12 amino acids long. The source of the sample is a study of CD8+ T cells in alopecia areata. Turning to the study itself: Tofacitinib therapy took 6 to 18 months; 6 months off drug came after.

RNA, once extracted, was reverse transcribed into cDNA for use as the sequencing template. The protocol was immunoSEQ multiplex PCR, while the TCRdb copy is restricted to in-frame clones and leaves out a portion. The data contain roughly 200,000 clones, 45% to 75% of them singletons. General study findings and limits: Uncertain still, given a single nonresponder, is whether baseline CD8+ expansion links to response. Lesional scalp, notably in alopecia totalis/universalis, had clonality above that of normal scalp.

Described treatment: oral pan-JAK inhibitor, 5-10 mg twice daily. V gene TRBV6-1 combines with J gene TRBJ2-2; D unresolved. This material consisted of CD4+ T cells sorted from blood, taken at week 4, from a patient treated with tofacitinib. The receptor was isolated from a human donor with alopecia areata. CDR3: CASSEDNGELFF. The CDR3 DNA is TGTGCCAGCAGTGAAGATAACGGGGAGCTGTTTTTT.